Detailed here is one T cell receptor beta chain. An end of the junction does not agree with germline; a read error may underlie this. Other nucleotide sequences in the sample specify the same CDR3. After thawing and overnight rest, PBMC were stained with GMM-loaded CD1B tetramer, viability dye and anti-CD3 for sorting. The lipid loaded on the CD1B tetramers was C32 glucose monomycolate from Rhodococcus equi. Tetramer-sorted PBMC had been CD14 monocyte-depleted before freezing. The data derive from a study of T cells in tuberculosis. There are 14 residues in the CDR3. CDR1 and CDR2 from the germline V gene are MNHEY and SVGAGI. Produced via immunoSEQ multiplex PCR; TCRdb's table is partial and in-frame only. The table includes 55,000 to 65,000 clones, under 90% detected once.

This sequence was found in an adult woman with latent tuberculosis. Specimen: CD1b-GMM tetramer-negative cells sorted from PBMCs. The V gene is TRBV6-5, the J gene TRBJ1-6, with D uncertain. CDR3 nucleotides: TGTGCCGCCAAGGACGGAGGATCTAATTCCCCCCTCCACTTT. It specifies CAAKDGGSNSPLHF.